These 2 T cell receptor beta chains originate from one sample sequenced in a study of blood T cells in healthy people across ages (dated by TCRdb to the mid-2010s). The method behind the library was 5' RACE. The data were produced on an Illumina HiSeq 2500. A second PCR of roughly 7 to 11 cycles was performed with a sample-barcoded 5' primer and a J-beta primer mix. TCRdb took the public reads, trimmed them with fastp at Q25, ran MiXCR for clone calling and kept in-frame beta chains. CDR3 protein duplicates are merged, each entry listing the most common genes and DNA. The sample records 1.2 million to 1.5 million distinct CDR3 sequences, 55% to 75% of which are singletons. Of the sample, about 6.3% is held by the ten largest clones. Material for sequencing was blood. The source of these receptors is a man between 18 and 29 years old in good health.

CDR3 sequence (DNA): TGTGCCAGCAGCCCCGGACAGGGGTCTTTCAATCAGCCCCAGCATTTT. Protein sequence: CASSPGQGSFNQPQHF. This rearrangement joins TRBV7-9 to TRBJ1-5; TRBD1 matches 9 bases. Germline V gene sequence: CDR1 SEHNR, CDR2 FQNEAQ (reference sequence). The CDR3 length is 16 residues. Unmatched junction bases numbered 8, after V lost 5 bases and J lost 3 bases. Combining the CDR3 with reference TRBV7-9 and TRBJ1-5 gives the whole variable domain DTGVSQNPRHKITKRGQNVTFRCDPISEHNRLYWYRQTLGQGPEFLTYFQNEAQLEKSRLLSDRFSAERPKGSFSTLEIQRTEQGDSAMYLCASSPGQGSFNQPQHFGDGTRLSIL.

This clonotype was observed a few times. The gene calls are TRBV29-1 and TRBJ2-3; maybe TRBD2 (6 bases). Trimming left V 6 bases short and J 2 bases short, with 18 bases between. The CDR3 consists of 15 residues. CDR1 and CDR2 (germline): SQVTM, ANQGSEA. The CDR3 loop is CSVAMGLHVTDTQYF. The DNA of the CDR3 is TGCAGCGTCGCTATGGGACTCCATGTCACAGATACGCAGTATTTT.